This passage covers 20 T cell receptor beta chains from one sample sequenced in a study of blood T cell repertoires in COVID-19. Repertoires were generated with immunoSEQ multiplex PCR, while TCRdb's copy carries only in-frame clones and drops some. The sample holds about 88,000 clones, more than 75% seen once. Sequences were obtained from peripheral blood. Every receptor here comes from a woman aged 70-85 years with acute or convalescent COVID-19.

This chain links TRBV6-5 with TRBJ2-3, with 7 nucleotides matching TRBD2. Germline V gene sequence: CDR1 MNHEY, CDR2 SVGAGI. The CDR3 runs 15 residues. V shed 0 bases, J shed 6 bases, and the junction held 6 bases outside the gene matches. CDR3 bases: TGTGCCAGCAGTTACTCGGGACTACCGCGGGATACGCAGTATTTT. Protein product: CASSYSGLPRDTQYF.

The chain carries TRBV29-1 and TRBJ2-7, with D perhaps matching TRBD2 (7 bases). Germline V gene lookup returns CDR1 SQVTM and CDR2 ANQGSEA. V was shortened by 7 bases and J by 6 bases, with 19 bases between the two germline ends. CDR3 length: 13 amino acids. The CDR3 nucleotides read TGCAGCGCACTTTCACAGGGAGGGCTCGAGCAGTACGTC. Encoded protein: CSALSQGGLEQYV.

This clone was seen just once. V gene TRBV6-4 combines with J gene TRBJ2-3; D not resolved. Germline loops: CDR1 MRHNA, CDR2 SNTAGT. With 3 bases removed from V and 1 base from J, the gap between germline ends came to 8 bases. CDR3 length equals 14 residues. CDR3 nucleotides: TGTGCCAGCAGTGAGGGCCACCGCACAGATACGCAGTATTTT. Protein product: CASSEGHRTDTQYF.

In its sample, this clone was seen a few times. The CDR3 nucleotides read TGTGCCAGTAGTCCCAGGAACCAGCCCCAGCATTTT. Translating it yields CASSPRNQPQHF. This chain connects TRBV19 to TRBJ1-5, with D hard to call. Per germline, CDR1 LNHDA and CDR2 SQIVND (reference sequence). Trimming pared 5 bases from V and 7 bases from J, leaving 9 bases between. The CDR3 runs 12 residues.

The chain uses TRBV4-3 and TRBJ1-4, with TRBD1 identical over 7 bases. Unmatched junction bases numbered 16, after V lost 4 bases and J lost 8 bases. The V gene's germline CDR1 is LGHNA and CDR2 YSLEER. This CDR3 is built from 17 residues. The CDR3 here is CASSPSPGQPSGEKLFF. Written as DNA, the CDR3 is TGCGCCAGCAGCCCTAGCCCGGGACAGCCTTCCGGGGAAAAACTGTTTTTT.

V gene TRBV19 combines with J gene TRBJ1-5, with TRBD1 matching over 11 bases. In germline, CDR1 is LNHDA, CDR2 SQIVND (reference sequence). The CDR3 runs to 15 residues. V gave up 5 bases and J gave up 4 bases; unmatched junction bases: 4. CDR3 residues: CASSGTGGENQPQHF. The CDR3, as DNA: TGTGCCAGTAGTGGGACAGGGGGAGAGAATCAGCCCCAGCATTTT.

The V gene is TRBV5-1, the J gene TRBJ2-3; D is undetermined. The CDR3 runs to 14 residues. Germline V lookup: CDR1 SGHRS, CDR2 YFSETQ. V lost 7 bases to trimming and J lost 0 bases, with 12 bases between them. The CDR3 reads CASGAQTSTDTQYF. CDR3 bases: TGCGCCAGCGGTGCGCAGACTAGCACAGATACGCAGTATTTT.

Only one count was recorded for this clone. This chain links TRBV2 with TRBJ1-2; possible D gene TRBD1, 6 bases. The CDR3 extends over 15 amino acids. Germline-derived CDR1 and CDR2 are SNHLY and FYNNEI. Trimming left V 9 bases short and J 5 bases short, with 22 bases between. DNA of the CDR3: TGTGCCAGTGCACCGACTCAGGGTACAGGGTATGGCTACACCTTC. The encoded protein is CASAPTQGTGYGYTF.

The chain carries TRBV27 and TRBJ2-5; TRBD2 matches 12 bases. Germline values: CDR1 MNHEY, CDR2 SMNVEV (reference sequence). The CDR3 has 17 amino acids. V trimming: 2 bases; J trimming: 4 bases; junction bases outside the gene matches: 8. The CDR3 DNA reads TGTGCCAGCAGTTTACTAGCGGGGGGGCTCAGCGGAGAGACCCAGTACTTC. Translation gives CASSLLAGGLSGETQYF.

This clone appeared a few times. The chain links TRBV29-1 to TRBJ1-2, with D unclear. The CDR3 sequence is 12 residues long. CDR1 and CDR2 from the germline V gene are SQVTM and ANQGSEA. V was clipped by 6 bases and J by 5 bases, with 13 bases between them. The CDR3 bases are TGCAGCGTGTTTGACATGGTTTATGGCTACACCTTC. Translated, it gives CSVFDMVYGYTF. The entire variable domain, with the rest obtained from reference TRBV29-1 and TRBJ1-2, is as follows: SAVISQKPSRDICQRGTSLTIQCQVDSQVTMMFWYRQQPGQSLTLIATANQGSEATYESGFVIDKFPISRPNLTFSTLTVSNMSPEDSSIYLCSVFDMVYGYTFGSGTRLTVV.

This chain connects TRBV6-2 or TRBV6-3 to TRBJ1-2; 9 nucleotides match TRBD1. Losses at the gene ends were 6 bases for V and 4 bases for J; bases not matched to a gene: 6. From germline, CDR1 is MNHEY and CDR2 SVGEGT. This CDR3 comprises 14 residues. This CDR3 reads CASSQGTGIYGYTF. The CDR3 DNA sequence: TGTGCCAGCAGCCAAGGGACAGGGATCTATGGCTACACCTTC.

The chain employs TRBV9 and TRBJ2-3; D might be TRBD2 (6 bases). The germline V and J ends were trimmed by 4 bases and 4 bases, with 16 bases remaining between them. Per the germline V gene, CDR1 is SGDLS and CDR2 is YYNGEE. The CDR3 extends over 15 amino acids. The CDR3 DNA sequence: TGTGCCAGCAGCCAGGGAAGACTAGGGCCAGATACGCAGTATTTT. It encodes CASSQGRLGPDTQYF.

The chain combines TRBV6-1 with TRBJ1-3; 8 bases are shared with TRBD1. Trimming at V came to 3 bases and at J to 4 bases, leaving 5 bases not matched to a gene. Germline V lookup: CDR1 MNHNS, CDR2 SASEGT. The CDR3 is 15 residues long. The CDR3 region is CASSDRDRLGNTIYF. For the CDR3, the DNA is TGTGCCAGCAGTGACAGGGACAGGCTGGGAAACACCATATATTTT.

This clone was detected once. This chain connects TRBV5-1 to TRBJ2-5; perhaps TRBD1 as D (6 bases). CDR1 and CDR2 from the germline V gene are SGHRS and YFSETQ. V was pared by 6 bases and J by 5 bases, with 11 bases between. This CDR3 contains 12 residues. CDR3 in DNA: TGCGCCAGCACCTCGGACAGCGAGACCCAGTACTTC. It yields the protein CASTSDSETQYF.

The V call is TRBV19, the J call TRBJ2-3; 8 positions match TRBD1. The J segment lost 7 bases and the V segment lost 3 bases, leaving 6 bases of the junction unmatched. The CDR3 runs to 14 residues. Germline CDR1 and CDR2: LNHDA and SQIVND (reference sequence). CDR3 loop: CASSMLDRDHTQYF. As DNA, the CDR3 is TGTGCCAGTAGTATGTTGGACAGGGATCATACGCAGTATTTT.

The genes are TRBV28 and TRBJ2-3; 8 positions agree with TRBD1. The V gene's germline CDR1 is MDHEN and CDR2 SYDVKM. V shed 5 bases, J shed 4 bases, and the junction held 5 bases outside the gene matches. The CDR3 sequence is 14 residues long. For the CDR3, the DNA is TGTGCCAGCAGTCCATCAGGGGGCCCAGATACGCAGTATTTT. This sequence encodes CASSPSGGPDTQYF. Variable domain in full (rest from reference TRBV28 and TRBJ2-3): DVKVTQSSRYLVKRTGEKVFLECVQDMDHENMFWYRQDPGLGLRLIYFSYDVKMKEKGDIPEGYSVSREKKERFSLILESASTNQTSMYLCASSPSGGPDTQYFGPGTRLTVL.

The V gene is TRBV24-1, the J gene TRBJ2-5; TRBD1 aligns across 8 bases. Per the germline V gene, CDR1 is KGHDR and CDR2 is SFDVKD. With 2 bases clipped from V and 1 base from J, the junction kept 5 bases outside the gene matches. The CDR3 loop spans 16 amino acids. This CDR3 reads CATSDSTGVPQETQYF. In DNA form, the CDR3 reads TGTGCCACCAGTGATTCGACAGGGGTGCCCCAAGAGACCCAGTACTTC.

The chain uses TRBV18 and TRBJ2-5; a possible D gene is TRBD1 (5 bases). The CDR3 contains 15 residues. V was cut by 1 base and J by 2 bases, with 11 bases left in between. CDR1 and CDR2 from the germline V gene are KGHSH and LQKENI. The CDR3 nucleotides read TGTGCCAGCTCACCACTACAGGACAAACAAGAGACCCAGTACTTC. It encodes CASSPLQDKQETQYF.

The gene calls are TRBV6-2 or TRBV6-3 and TRBJ1-1; 9 nucleotides match TRBD1. Losses at the gene ends were 6 bases for V and 4 bases for J; bases not matched to a gene: 6. Germline CDR1 MNHEY, CDR2 SVGEGT. The CDR3 loop spans 14 amino acids. CDR3 region: CASSRTGVSTEAFF. The CDR3 DNA reads as TGTGCCAGCAGCCGGACAGGGGTCAGCACTGAAGCTTTCTTT.

This chain connects TRBV5-1 to TRBJ1-2; 9 bases match TRBD1. V dropped 0 bases and J dropped 3; count of bases not matched to a gene: 6. The length of the CDR3 is 16 residues. Germline CDR1 reads SGHRS; CDR2 reads YFSETQ. CDR3 sequence (DNA): TGCGCCAGCAGCTTGGACTTGGACAGGGGCGACTATGGCTACACCTTC. It codes for CASSLDLDRGDYGYTF. Using reference TRBV5-1 and TRBJ1-2 for the parts outside the CDR3, the full variable domain is KAGVTQTPRYLIKTRGQQVTLSCSPISGHRSVSWYQQTPGQGLQFLFEYFSETQRNKGNFPGRFSGRQFSNSRSEMNVSTLELGDSALYLCASSLDLDRGDYGYTFGSGTRLTVV.